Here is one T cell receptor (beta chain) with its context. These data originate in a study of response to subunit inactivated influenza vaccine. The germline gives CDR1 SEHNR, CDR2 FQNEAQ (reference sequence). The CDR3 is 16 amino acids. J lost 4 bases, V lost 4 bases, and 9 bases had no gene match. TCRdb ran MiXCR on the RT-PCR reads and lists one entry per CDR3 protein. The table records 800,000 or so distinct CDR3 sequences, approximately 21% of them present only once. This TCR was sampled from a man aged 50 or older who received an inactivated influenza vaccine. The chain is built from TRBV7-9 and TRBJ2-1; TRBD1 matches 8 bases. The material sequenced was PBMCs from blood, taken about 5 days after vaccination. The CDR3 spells CASSSTPDREYNEQFF. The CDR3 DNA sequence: TGTGCCAGCAGCTCGACCCCGGACAGGGAGTACAATGAGCAGTTCTTC.